The clone carrying this T cell receptor (beta chain) was seen more than once but under ten times. The CDR3 consists of 15 residues. Germline V CDR1 and CDR2: MGHDK, SYGVNS. Trimming shortened V by 4 bases and J by 8 bases, and 20 bases separated the two germline ends. This sample stems from a study of shared clonotypes between healthy human individuals. The sorted-subset replicate PCRs were given about 200 ng DNA, which is 27,000 or so T cell genomes. Per the authors' pipeline: Filtering differed since immunoSEQ provided only junctions, with no quality scores. This table comes from immunoSEQ multiplex PCR, and its TCRdb copy is limited to in-frame clones, with some not included. From that table come the V and J calls and clone size; the DNA was used to work out D and trimming. The repertoire includes just over 2,000,000 clones, roughly 95% of them detected once, and roughly 0.13% sits in the top ten.

The J gene is TRBJ1-2, the V gene TRBV25-1; possibly TRBD1 for D (6 bases). The material sequenced was naive CD4+ T cells sorted from blood. Indicated subset: CD45RA+ positively selected. The receptor's source is a man younger than 30 in good health. This chain's CDR3 is CASSGTGSRFNGYTF. The CDR3 DNA follows: TGTGCCAGCAGTGGAACAGGGAGTCGGTTTAACGGCTACACCTTC.